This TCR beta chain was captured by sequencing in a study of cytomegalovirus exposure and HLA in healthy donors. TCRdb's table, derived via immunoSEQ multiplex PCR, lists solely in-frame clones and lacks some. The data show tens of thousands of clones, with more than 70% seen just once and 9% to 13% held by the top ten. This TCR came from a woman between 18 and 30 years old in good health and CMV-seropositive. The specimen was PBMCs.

Here the CDR3 DNA reads TGCGCCAGCAGCCAAGAGGAGTGGGTCGGAACGGGAAACACCATATATTTT. This sequence encodes CASSQEEWVGTGNTIYF. The chain is built from TRBV4-1 and TRBJ1-3, with D hard to call. This CDR3 is 17 amino acids long. Trimming stripped 0 bases from V and 4 bases from J, with 16 bases between. The germline CDR1 and CDR2 sequences are MGHRA and YSYEKL.